A selection of T cell receptor beta chains follows, all from one sample in a study of technical replicates of blood from several donors. Repertoires were generated with immunoSEQ multiplex PCR, while TCRdb's copy carries only in-frame clones and drops some. The data hold about 71,000 clones, with around 97% observed a single time. The source material was T cells isolated from PBMCs. These receptors were taken from a human donor in good health. Each CDR3 is given with its conserved first and last residue. Fields, in order: J gene, V gene, CDR3 protein.

j_call: TRBJ2-3; v_call: TRBV6-4; cdr3_aa: CASSPAGARTDTQYF
j_call: TRBJ1-1; v_call: TRBV9; cdr3_aa: CASTPGQWNTEAFF
j_call: TRBJ1-1; v_call: TRBV19; cdr3_aa: CASSNRGDVNTEAFF
j_call: TRBJ1-4; v_call: TRBV6-5; cdr3_aa: CASSYRGPVEKLFF
j_call: TRBJ2-1; v_call: TRBV6-1; cdr3_aa: CASSAGTSGSAGNEQFF
j_call: TRBJ2-1; v_call: TRBV10-2; cdr3_aa: CASAQLTSGRPLFYNEQFF
j_call: TRBJ2-7; v_call: TRBV5-1; cdr3_aa: CASSLVGTSDEQYF
j_call: TRBJ2-7; v_call: TRBV9; cdr3_aa: CASSVAEGRWGDEQYF
j_call: TRBJ2-4; v_call: TRBV18; cdr3_aa: CASSPARAKNIQYF
j_call: TRBJ1-5; v_call: TRBV27; cdr3_aa: CASSTGQLHQPQHF
j_call: TRBJ1-6; v_call: TRBV2; cdr3_aa: CASRPSGGGSPLHF
j_call: TRBJ1-1; v_call: TRBV6-1; cdr3_aa: CASSEREVGTEAFF
j_call: TRBJ2-7; v_call: TRBV5-6; cdr3_aa: CASSPGTGKYEQYF
j_call: TRBJ2-6; v_call: TRBV28; cdr3_aa: CASSLSSGGRGANVLTF
j_call: TRBJ1-2; v_call: TRBV6-5; cdr3_aa: CASTRRTGGNYGYTF
j_call: TRBJ1-1; v_call: TRBV28; cdr3_aa: CASPGTGGVTEAFF
j_call: TRBJ2-5; v_call: TRBV11-2; cdr3_aa: CASSAEETQYF
j_call: TRBJ2-1; v_call: TRBV29-1; cdr3_aa: CSVVWAGDNEQFF
j_call: TRBJ2-1; v_call: TRBV29-1; cdr3_aa: CSVPGSSYNEQFF
j_call: TRBJ1-2; v_call: TRBV10-3; cdr3_aa: CAIREQGEAIYGYTF
j_call: TRBJ1-4; v_call: TRBV5-1; cdr3_aa: CASSWGITGTPATNEKLFF
j_call: TRBJ2-2; v_call: TRBV4-1; cdr3_aa: CASSQLTSELFF
j_call: TRBJ1-2; v_call: TRBV29-1; cdr3_aa: CSVDLTGGYGYTF
j_call: TRBJ2-7; v_call: TRBV7-9; cdr3_aa: CASSTSTGGSYEQYF
j_call: TRBJ2-1; v_call: TRBV5-4; cdr3_aa: CASSLPIGTSGSGSYNEQFF
j_call: TRBJ1-1; v_call: TRBV6-4; cdr3_aa: CASSDSGAGTGIRTEAFF
j_call: TRBJ1-1; v_call: TRBV10-3; cdr3_aa: CAISGQGAGTEAFF
j_call: TRBJ2-1; v_call: TRBV6-1; cdr3_aa: CASSELEYSYNEQFF
j_call: TRBJ1-2; v_call: TRBV9; cdr3_aa: CASSVASGQGALGYTF